This TCR beta chain appears in the sequencing data of a study of OX40 agonist ivuxolimab in advanced cancers. The wider study: Patients received ivuxolimab, an agonistic anti-OX40 (CD134) antibody. Enrollees could have had prior anti-PD-1, anti-PD-L1 or anti-CTLA-4 therapy, which under 50% had received.

In its sample, this clone was seen a few times. Data came from immunoSEQ multiplex PCR; TCRdb stores just in-frame clones and leaves some out. The sample contains 60,000 to 90,000 clones, around 80% of which appear only once. Germline CDR1 is MNHNS and CDR2 is SASEGT. Trimming left V 6 bases short and J 2 bases short, with 10 bases between. CDR3 length equals 13 residues. The TCR sequence derives from an adult with an advanced solid tumor such as melanoma, head and neck, liver or kidney cancer. The chain joins TRBV6-1 to TRBJ1-1, with a possible D match to TRBD1 (5 bases). The sequences come from CD4+ or CD8+ T cells sorted from blood, collected in a trial of the OX40 agonist ivuxolimab. CDR3 loop: CASRETVNTEAFF. The CDR3 DNA is TGTGCCAGCAGGGAGACAGTCAACACTGAAGCTTTCTTT.